The clone carrying this T cell receptor beta chain was seen a handful of times. This sample was included in a study of early stage breast cancer tumors. Data came from immunoSEQ multiplex PCR; TCRdb stores just in-frame clones and leaves some out. The data contain approximately 10,000 clones, about 78% of them singletons. This CDR3 has 15 residues. The V gene's germline CDR1 is SEHNR and CDR2 FQNEAQ (reference sequence). V lost 1 base, J lost 3 bases, and 12 bases lay in between. V is TRBV7-9 and J is TRBJ1-1; D is undetermined. This receptor was identified in a person aged 40 to 49 with breast cancer. The sample comprised breast tumor tissue. CDR3 sequence reads: CASSLGFRGYTEAFF. Written as DNA, the CDR3 is TGTGCCAGCAGCTTAGGGTTCCGGGGTTACACTGAAGCTTTCTTT.